This T cell receptor (beta chain) was recorded in a study of OX40 agonist ivuxolimab in advanced cancers. In the study overall: Ivuxolimab was a fully human IgG2 agonistic monoclonal antibody targeting the costimulatory receptor OX40 (CD134). The paper covers the monotherapy dose-escalation part of the phase I ivuxolimab trial, which included N ≈ 50 patients. A male proportion of around 81% and a mean age of about 60 years, ranging from about 23 to 90, were recorded for the dose-escalation cohort. Patients were allowed to have had prior anti-PD-1, anti-PD-L1 or anti-CTLA-4 therapy, and approximately 43% of the dose-escalation patients had previously received checkpoint inhibitors. Intravenous ivuxolimab was administered to patients every 2 weeks at six dose levels: 0.01, 0.1, 0.3, 1.5, 3 and 10 mg/kg. Of the roughly 52 dose-escalation patients, hepatocellular carcinoma was present in 19, melanoma in approximately 15, renal cell carcinoma in 9 and head and neck cancer in 9. The point of sequencing TCRbeta in the periphery was to test whether ivuxolimab changed TCR sequence diversity and drove clonal T-cell expansion. Three dose-escalation patients achieved partial responses, one with hepatocellular carcinoma and two with cutaneous melanoma. Study-wide conclusions, independent of this receptor: In partial responders in the 0.1-3.0 mg/kg groups, normalized peripheral clonal expansion was found to be among the lowest, especially among CD8+ T cells. After ivuxolimab, CD8+ T cells had more expanded clones than CD4+ T cells on average. Antigen specificity was not determined for the clonally expanded peripheral T cells. Low levels of normalized T-cell clonal expansion were also seen in some patients who did not respond. At doses from 0.1 to 3.0 mg/kg, clonal expansion was seen in both CD4+ and CD8+ blood T cells between baseline and week 6.

Trimming at the junction amounts to 1 base on V and 4 bases on J, and the germline ends lie 3 bases apart. The germline V gene sets CDR1 to SGDLS and CDR2 to YYNGEE. The cysteine opens and the phenylalanine closes a CDR3 of 12 amino acids. Just CDR3 DNA is preserved here, 36 bases in frame from base 1. Patients with a history of autoimmune disease or receiving systemic immunosuppression were excluded from the trial. Peripheral blood for TCR sequencing was collected from all dose cohorts at baseline, on cycle 4 day 1, and on cycle 7 day 1. Samples were obtained from an open-label, multicenter, first-in-human phase I dose-escalation trial of ivuxolimab. Adults with locally advanced or metastatic melanoma, renal cell carcinoma, hepatocellular carcinoma or head and neck squamous cell carcinoma were enrolled in the trial. Before TCR sequencing, CD4+ T cells and CD8+ T cells were sorted from peripheral blood as separate populations.

For sequencing of the TCRbeta CDR3 region, genomic DNA was extracted from the sorted cells. The immunoSEQ Assay was used to sequence the TCRbeta CDR3 regions. Drawn from immuneACCESS, this table holds only the in-frame rearrangements with V and J called that TCRdb kept. Clones are partly lost; checked studies trace under half to an unresolved V gene and leave the rest unexplained. Present in this sample are tens of thousands of clones, approximately 86% of which were seen just once. Clones ranked in the top ten supply approximately 3.3% of the sample. In the case of this clone: It has no known antigen specificity. Base qualities are not at hand, and no much larger clone is one base apart.

The receptor comes from an adult with an advanced solid tumor such as melanoma, head and neck, liver or kidney cancer. The specimen was CD4+ or CD8+ T cells sorted from blood, collected in a trial of the OX40 agonist ivuxolimab. The chain is made from TRBV9 and TRBJ1-3, with the D gene too uncertain to name. The sequence in DNA is TGTGCCAGCAGCGTATCCGGAAACACCATATATTTT. Translated, it gives CASSVSGNTIYF.